This T cell receptor beta chain was sequenced in a study of STAT5B mutations in CD4+ large granular lymphocyte leukemia. The repertoire was sequenced with immunoSEQ multiplex PCR; TCRdb's copy has only in-frame clones and lacks some. This sample has tens of thousands of clones, with roughly 77% found just once. This CDR3 region has 12 residues. Germline CDR1 reads SGHTA; CDR2 reads FQGNSA. Trimming took off 5 bases at V and 2 bases at J, with 7 bases between the two ends. The V call is TRBV7-2, the J call TRBJ2-7, with a possible D match to TRBD2 (5 bases). Material: CD4+ T cells from blood buffy coats. The origin of this receptor is a human donor in good health. The CDR3 is CASSPGAYEQYF. Written as DNA, the CDR3 is TGTGCCAGCAGCCCCGGGGCCTACGAGCAGTACTTC.